This TCR beta chain was identified in a study of cytomegalovirus exposure and HLA in healthy donors. Study-wide background: Researchers found that around 80% of 398 genotyped donors fell within the Caucasian-associated ancestry cluster.

About this clone itself: Its antigen is currently unknown.

Study-level findings and limits: Presence/absence analyses supposed approximately even sequencing depth among donors. The majority of CMV-associated TCR beta chains were reported as apparently HLA-restricted in a later analysis.

PCR involved 60 Vbeta and 13 Jbeta primers. Repertoires were generated with immunoSEQ multiplex PCR, while TCRdb's copy carries only in-frame clones and drops some. The sample yields roughly 110,000 clones, roughly 75% seen once. Sequencing was performed on PBMCs. The receptor was isolated from a man aged 40-49 years in good health and CMV-seronegative.

CDR3 nucleotide sequence: TGTGCCAGCAGCGAAACGGGGGGAGGGGTAGGGGCCAACGTCCTGACTTTC. Translation gives CASSETGGGVGANVLTF. This chain uses TRBV7-3 with TRBJ2-6; 7 nucleotides match TRBD2. The germline V gene encodes CDR1 SGHTA and CDR2 FQGTGA. The CDR3 covers 17 residues. The ends lost 5 bases at V and 4 bases at J; junction bases unmatched: 11.